These 10 T cell receptor beta chains originate from one sample sequenced in a study of T cells in localized non-small cell lung cancer. TCRdb keeps only in-frame clones here, not all; method: immunoSEQ multiplex PCR. The top ten hold 15% to 20% of the sample, which has around 50,000 clones, under 85% seen once. The sample here was peripheral blood, taken before any cancer treatment. These receptors all come from a female donor older than 55 with stage II squamous cell lung carcinoma.

This clone showed up just once. A read error may produce the germline difference seen at one junction end. V is TRBV20-1 and J is TRBJ1-2, with TRBD1 as a possible D gene (6 bases). Germline CDR1 DFQATT, CDR2 SNEGSKA (reference sequence). The CDR3 extends over 10 amino acids. CDR3 residues: CSAEGTMGPF. CDR3 DNA sequence: TGCAGTGCAGAGGGGACAATGGGCCCCTTC.

The rearrangement joins TRBV11-1 to TRBJ2-3; 9 nucleotides line up with TRBD1. The germline gives CDR1 SGHAT, CDR2 FQDESV (reference sequence). The CDR3 length is 15 residues. Trimming removed 5 bases from V and 2 bases from J; junction bases left unmatched: 5. CDR3: CASSQDRGYTDTQYF. CDR3 DNA sequence: TGTGCCAGCAGCCAGGACAGGGGATACACAGATACGCAGTATTTT.

The chain employs TRBV7-2 and TRBJ2-3; 7 nucleotides agree with TRBD1. The CDR3 loop spans 14 amino acids. The germline V gene encodes CDR1 SGHTA and CDR2 FQGNSA. V lost 1 base to trimming and J lost 10 bases; unmatched junction nucleotides: 8. The DNA for the CDR3 is TGTGCCAGCAGCTTAGAGGGGGCGGCCGCGTCGCAGTATTTT. Translation: CASSLEGAAASQYF.

This rearrangement joins TRBV5-1 to TRBJ1-3; weak D call: TRBD1 (5 bases). CDR1 and CDR2 from the germline V gene are SGHRS and YFSETQ. Trimming took off 0 bases at V and 0 bases at J, with 13 bases between the two ends. This CDR3 comprises 17 residues. The DNA for the CDR3 is TGCGCCAGCAGCTTGGGGCTTCTGCAGGGCTCTGGAAACACCATATATTTT. This translates into CASSLGLLQGSGNTIYF. The whole variable domain, remainder taken from reference TRBV5-1 and TRBJ1-3, is KAGVTQTPRYLIKTRGQQVTLSCSPISGHRSVSWYQQTPGQGLQFLFEYFSETQRNKGNFPGRFSGRQFSNSRSEMNVSTLELGDSALYLCASSLGLLQGSGNTIYFGEGSWLTVV.

This chain joins TRBV6-5 and TRBJ2-2, with 7 bases aligning to TRBD1. With 0 bases clipped from V and 1 base from J, the junction kept 2 bases outside the gene matches. Germline loops: CDR1 MNHEY, CDR2 SVGAGI. CDR3 length equals 16 residues. The CDR3 DNA is TGTGCCAGCAGTTACTCGCGGACAGGGAACACCGGGGAGCTGTTTTTT. Translating it yields CASSYSRTGNTGELFF.

This rearrangement joins TRBV13 to TRBJ2-3; the match to TRBD2 covers 11 bases. V was pared by 6 bases and J by 1 base, with 3 bases of the junction left unmatched. Germline-derived CDR1 and CDR2 are PRHDT and FYEKMQ (reference sequence). This CDR3 comprises 15 residues. The DNA for the CDR3 is TGTGCCAGCAGTTTGGGACTAGCGGGCACAGATACGCAGTATTTT. Translation: CASSLGLAGTDTQYF.

The chain links TRBV7-9 to TRBJ2-4, with 10 positions matching TRBD1. The CDR3 extends over 15 amino acids. Germline values: CDR1 SEHNR, CDR2 FQNEAQ (reference sequence). V lost 1 base to trimming and J lost 5 bases; unmatched junction nucleotides: 2. The DNA for the CDR3 is TGTGCCAGCAGCTTAGGAGGGACAGGGGAAAACATTCAGTACTTC. Translating it yields CASSLGGTGENIQYF. The full variable domain, its missing parts supplied by reference TRBV7-9 and TRBJ2-4, is DTGVSQNPRHKITKRGQNVTFRCDPISEHNRLYWYRQTLGQGPEFLTYFQNEAQLEKSRLLSDRFSAERPKGSFSTLEIQRTEQGDSAMYLCASSLGGTGENIQYFGAGTRLSVL.

The rearrangement joins TRBV15 to TRBJ2-7, with TRBD2 matching over 14 bases. This CDR3 has 15 amino acids. CDR1 and CDR2 from the germline V gene are LNHNV and YYDKDF (reference sequence). J lost 7 bases, V lost 0 bases, and 2 bases had no gene match. CDR3 coding DNA: TGTGCCACCAGCAGAGAAGGGACTAGCGGGGGAGAGCAGTACTTC. It translates to CATSREGTSGGEQYF.

The rearrangement links TRBV25-1 to TRBJ1-2, with TRBD1 matching 9 bases. CDR3 length equals 15 residues. Germline trimming cut 3 bases from V and 8 bases from J; bases unmatched to any gene: 10. Germline assignment: CDR1 MGHDK and CDR2 SYGVNS. The CDR3 nucleotides read TGTGCCAGCAGTGATTCGGGACAGGGAAGATGGGGCTACACCTTC. Encoded protein: CASSDSGQGRWGYTF.

This chain links TRBV7-2 with TRBJ1-5; TRBD1 matches 9 bases. V gave up 7 bases and J gave up 7 bases; unmatched junction bases: 11. Germline V gives CDR1 SGHTA, CDR2 FQGNSA. The CDR3 is made up of 15 amino acids. The CDR3, as DNA: TGTGCCAGCAAGTTCTGGACAGGGGTAAACCAGCCCCAGCATTTT. Protein: CASKFWTGVNQPQHF.